This T cell receptor (beta chain) emerged from a study of T cell repertoires in cytomegalovirus infection. Study summary: HLA-B-restricted CMV epitopes that are well studied, plus recently identified HLA-C-restricted ones, were used by the study.

The junction had 10 bases not matched to a gene; V was cut back by 6 bases and J by 7 bases. The CDR3 runs to 15 residues. Germline CDR1 LNHNV, CDR2 YYDKDF (reference sequence). Study-wide results and limits: Within the response measured ex vivo, HLA-C-restricted CMV-specific TCR beta clonotypes were dominant.

TCRdb re-analysed the reads in MiXCR, keeping a single row per CDR3 protein. The profile shows around 430,000 distinct CDR3 sequences, 42% of them singletons. As regards this clonotype: Antigen: not known.

The sample was cultured PBMCs, taken from culture after CMV antigen stimulation. V is TRBV15 and J is TRBJ1-2, with 11 bases identical to TRBD1. The sequence came from a human donor in good health (CMV status not recorded). Some clones in this sample may be carry-over from other donors' samples. The chain's CDR3 is CATSTRRTGGSGYTF. The CDR3 DNA reads TGTGCCACCAGTACCCGAAGGACAGGGGGCTCTGGCTACACCTTC.